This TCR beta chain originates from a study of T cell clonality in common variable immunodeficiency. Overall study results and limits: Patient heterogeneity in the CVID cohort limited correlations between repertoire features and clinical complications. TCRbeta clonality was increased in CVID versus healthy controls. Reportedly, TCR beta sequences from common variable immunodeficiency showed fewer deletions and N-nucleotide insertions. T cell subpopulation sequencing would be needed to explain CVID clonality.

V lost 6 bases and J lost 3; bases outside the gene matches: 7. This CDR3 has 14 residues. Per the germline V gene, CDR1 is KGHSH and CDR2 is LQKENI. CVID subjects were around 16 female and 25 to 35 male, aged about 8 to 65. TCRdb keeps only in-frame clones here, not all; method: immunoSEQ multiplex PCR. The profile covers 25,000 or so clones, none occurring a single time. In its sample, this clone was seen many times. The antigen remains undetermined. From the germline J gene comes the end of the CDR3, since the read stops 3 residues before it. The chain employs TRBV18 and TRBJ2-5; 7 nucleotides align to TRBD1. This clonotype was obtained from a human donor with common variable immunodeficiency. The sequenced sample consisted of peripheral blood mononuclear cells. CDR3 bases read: TGTGCCAGCTCCTCGACAGGGACGGAAGAGACC. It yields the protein CASSSTGTEET. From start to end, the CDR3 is CASSSTGTEETQYF.